This T cell receptor beta chain was obtained from a study of blood T cell repertoires in COVID-19. The CDR3 consists of 15 residues. The germline gives CDR1 SGHDT, CDR2 YYEEEE. Trimming stripped 3 bases from V and 7 bases from J, with 19 bases between. Produced via immunoSEQ multiplex PCR; TCRdb's table is partial and in-frame only. The table lists roughly 180,000 clones, approximately 87% of them singletons. Clinical history reported by participants formed the basis on which cohorts were assigned. The TCR sequence derives from a woman aged 50 to 60 who had recovered from COVID-19. What was sequenced was PBMCs or T cells enriched from blood (not recorded which). V is TRBV5-6 and J is TRBJ1-2, with D perhaps TRBD1 (5 bases). The CDR3 sequence: CASSWRQNERGGYTF. Written as DNA, the CDR3 is TGTGCCAGCAGCTGGCGACAGAACGAAAGGGGTGGCTACACCTTC.